Listed here is a single TCR beta chain. This sequence may be a read error, since a much larger clone differs from it by one base. The data were obtained in a study of regulatory T cells in long-lasting Graves disease. Time point in this sample: newly diagnosed GD, antithyroid drugs for less than 3 months. There was RNA extracted from PBMCs, and the TCR library was made from it. The germline CDR1 and CDR2 sequences are SGHDT and YYEEEE. The CDR3 totals 15 residues. V gave up 2 bases and J gave up 4 bases, with 12 bases separating them. To make TCR beta libraries, researchers used iRepertoire HTBI primers and Arm-PCR of CDR3 regions. TCRdb re-called the multiplex PCR reads with MiXCR, one entry per CDR3 protein. The repertoire includes around 460,000 distinct CDR3 sequences, less than 15% of them detected once, and 17% sits in the top ten. The data were also submitted as part of a second study, on T cells in Graves' hyperthyroidism and ophthalmopathy.

The rearrangement links TRBV5-6 to TRBJ2-2, with D possibly TRBD2 on 7 matching bases. Sequences were derived from peripheral blood mononuclear cells (PBMCs), sampled at new diagnosis, from a patient treated with antithyroid drugs. This receptor was taken from a woman in her forties or fifties with Graves disease. CDR3 loop: CASSFGGGGTGELFF. The CDR3 DNA sequence: TGTGCCAGCAGCTTTGGCGGGGGCGGCACCGGGGAGCTGTTTTTT.